A single sample is the source of the 8 T cell receptor beta chains below, sequenced in a study of OX40 agonist ivuxolimab in advanced cancers. Sequencing was performed with immunoSEQ multiplex PCR; in TCRdb, only in-frame clones are kept and a portion is missing. The table lists around 76,000 clones, around 86% of them singletons, with about 2.7% in the top ten. Sequences were derived from CD4+ or CD8+ T cells sorted from blood, sampled in a trial of the OX40 agonist ivuxolimab. The source is an adult with an advanced solid tumor such as melanoma, head and neck, liver or kidney cancer.

This chain connects TRBV6-1 to TRBJ2-7, with D uncertain. Deletions cut 0 bases from V and 5 bases from J, with 14 bases between. Germline CDR1 is MNHNS and CDR2 is SASEGT. This CDR3 has 15 amino acids. CDR3 protein: CASSEAYRPLDEQYF. CDR3 coding DNA: TGTGCCAGCAGTGAAGCATACCGACCCTTGGACGAGCAGTACTTC.

This chain links TRBV16 with TRBJ1-5; D not certain. The CDR3 runs 15 residues. Trimming took 6 bases from V and 6 from J, leaving 18 bases between them. Germline V gene sequence: CDR1 KGHSY, CDR2 FQNENV. Here the CDR3 reads CASSPVWGEGQPQHF. Here the CDR3 DNA reads TGTGCCAGCAGTCCCGTCTGGGGTGAGGGTCAGCCCCAGCATTTT.

This clone was detected a few times. The chain links TRBV11-2 to TRBJ1-1; 8 bases align to TRBD1. Germline V lookup: CDR1 SGHAT, CDR2 FQNNGV. The J segment lost 7 bases and the V segment lost 4 bases, leaving 8 bases of the junction unmatched. CDR3 length equals 14 residues. In DNA form, the CDR3 reads TGTGCCAGCAGCTATGGACAGGGCGAGTTTGAAGCTTTCTTT. It encodes CASSYGQGEFEAFF.

The V gene is TRBV11-3, the J gene TRBJ1-1; no definite D call. The CDR3 length is 13 residues. Germline V lookup: CDR1 SGHNT, CDR2 YENEEA. Trimming removed 2 bases from V and 11 bases from J, with 15 bases in between. CDR3 sequence: CASSLSAMGSAFF. CDR3 DNA sequence: TGTGCCAGCAGCTTAAGCGCAATGGGGAGCGCTTTCTTT. Full variable domain (rest looked up from reference TRBV11-3 and TRBJ1-1): EAGVVQSPRYKIIEKKQPVAFWCNPISGHNTLYWYLQNLGQGPELLIRYENEEAVDDSQLPKDRFSAERLKGVDSTLKIQPAELGDSAVYLCASSLSAMGSAFFGQGTRLTVV.

Concerning this clone: The sample has other DNA sequences that encode this CDR3 too. The chain links TRBV5-1 to TRBJ2-1; TRBD1 might be the D (6 bases). From germline, CDR1 is SGHRS and CDR2 YFSETQ. The CDR3 has 16 residues. Trimming removed 4 bases from V and 4 bases from J, with 18 bases in between. The CDR3 DNA follows: TGCGCCAGCAGCCCGGAACCGGGACAATTTTACAATGAGCAGTTCTTC. It encodes CASSPEPGQFYNEQFF.

The rearrangement uses TRBV28 and TRBJ1-3, with a weak D call TRBD1 (5 bases). Trimming removed 2 bases at V and 8 bases at J, with 16 bases between. From germline, CDR1 is MDHEN and CDR2 SYDVKM. The CDR3 length is 15 residues. For the CDR3, the DNA is TGTGCCAGCAGTTTAGAAACAGGAGGTGTGGACACCATATATTTT. Protein sequence: CASSLETGGVDTIYF.

V gene TRBV27 combines with J gene TRBJ1-6, with 9 bases aligning to TRBD1. After removal of 6 bases from V and 13 bases from J, the junction contained 7 bases not matched to a gene. The CDR3 covers 13 residues. Germline V lookup: CDR1 MNHEY, CDR2 SMNVEV (reference sequence). CDR3 DNA: TGTGCCAGCAGCTCCGGGACAGGGACTCCCCTCCACTTT. This encodes CASSSGTGTPLHF.

The chain employs TRBV7-2 and TRBJ1-2; a possible D gene is TRBD1 (5 bases). V was cut by 0 bases and J by 9 bases, with 11 bases left in between. Germline V CDR1 and CDR2: SGHTA, FQGNSA. The CDR3 is made up of 13 amino acids. This CDR3 reads CASSLAATDRYTF. The CDR3 DNA reads TGTGCCAGCAGCTTAGCGGCGACAGATCGCTACACCTTC.